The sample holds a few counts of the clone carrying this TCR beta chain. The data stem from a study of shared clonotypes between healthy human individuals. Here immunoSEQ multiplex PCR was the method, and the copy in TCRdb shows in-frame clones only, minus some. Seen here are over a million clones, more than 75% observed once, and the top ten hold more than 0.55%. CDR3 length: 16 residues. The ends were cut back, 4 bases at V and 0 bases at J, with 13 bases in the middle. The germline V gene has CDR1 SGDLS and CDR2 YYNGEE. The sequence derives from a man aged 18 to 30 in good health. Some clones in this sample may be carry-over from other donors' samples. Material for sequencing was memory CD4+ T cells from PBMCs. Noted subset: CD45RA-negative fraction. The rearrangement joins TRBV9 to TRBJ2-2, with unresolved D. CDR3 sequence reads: CASSSVGGPNTGELFF. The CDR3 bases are TGTGCCAGCAGCTCCGTAGGCGGCCCGAACACCGGGGAGCTGTTTTTT.